This TCR beta chain was sequenced during a study of T cell responses to AZD1222 COVID-19 vaccine. General study points: Rises in breadth and depth of Spike-specific TCRs came after two AZD1222 doses.

Regarding this clone: The antigen is not known.

Generated by immunoSEQ multiplex PCR, the TCRdb table keeps only in-frame clones and is missing some. Here the sample spans about 130,000 clones, over 85% being singletons. The CDR3 runs to 14 residues. The germline CDR1 and CDR2 sequences are ENHRY and SYGVKD. The V and J ends lost 4 bases and 3 bases, in that order; junction bases with no gene match: 1. This TCR came from an adult in good health. The sequencing used peripheral blood, collected on day 0 of AZD1222 vaccination. This chain connects TRBV10-3 to TRBJ2-3; TRBD2 matches 10 bases. CDR3 coding DNA: TGTGCCATCAGTGCTAGCGGGAGAACAGATACGCAGTATTTT. Amino acid sequence: CAISASGRTDTQYF.